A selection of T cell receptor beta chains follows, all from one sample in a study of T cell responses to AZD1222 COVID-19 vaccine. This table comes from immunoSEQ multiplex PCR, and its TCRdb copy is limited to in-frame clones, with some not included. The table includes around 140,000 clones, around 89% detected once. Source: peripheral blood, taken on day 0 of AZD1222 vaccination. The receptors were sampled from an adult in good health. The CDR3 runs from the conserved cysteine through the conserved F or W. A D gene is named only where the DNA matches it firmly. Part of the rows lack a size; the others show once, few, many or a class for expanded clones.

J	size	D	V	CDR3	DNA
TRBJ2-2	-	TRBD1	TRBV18	CASSHDRDTGELFF	TGTGCCAGCTCTCACGACAGGGACACCGGGGAGCTGTTTTTT
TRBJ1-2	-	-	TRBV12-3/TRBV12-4	CASSLQGYTF	TGTGCCAGCAGTTTGCAGGGCTACACCTTC
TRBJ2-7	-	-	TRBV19	CASSIRGTYEQYF	TGTGCCAGTAGTATAAGGGGCACCTACGAGCAGTACTTC
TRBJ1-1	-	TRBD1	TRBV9	CASSTTGVTEAFF	TGTGCCAGCAGCACGACAGGGGTCACTGAAGCTTTCTTT
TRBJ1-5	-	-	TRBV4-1	CASSPVAGYQPQHF	TGCGCCAGCAGCCCGGTTGCAGGTTATCAGCCCCAGCATTTT
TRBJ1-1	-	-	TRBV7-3	CASSLSSANTEAFF	TGTGCCAGCAGCTTAAGTTCAGCTAACACTGAAGCTTTCTTT
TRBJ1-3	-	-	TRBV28	CASGRARNTIYF	TGTGCCAGCGGAAGAGCAAGAAACACCATATATTTT
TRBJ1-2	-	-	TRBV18	CASSPPGRDGYTF	TGTGCCAGCTCACCCCCAGGGAGGGATGGCTACACCTTC
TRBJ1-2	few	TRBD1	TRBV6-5	CASRYRGGYTF	TGTGCCAGCAGGTACAGGGGTGGCTACACCTTC
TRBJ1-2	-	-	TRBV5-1	CASIVTVPYGYTF	TGCGCCAGCATCGTGACAGTCCCATATGGCTACACCTTC
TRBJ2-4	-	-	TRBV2	CASRGFGKNIQYF	TGTGCCAGCAGGGGTTTCGGCAAAAACATTCAGTACTTC
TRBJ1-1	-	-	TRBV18	CASSPRFGDENTEAFF	TGTGCCAGCTCACCACGATTTGGGGATGAAAACACTGAAGCTTTCTTT
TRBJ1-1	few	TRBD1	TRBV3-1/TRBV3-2	CASSARQGVGAFF	TGTGCCAGCAGCGCCAGACAGGGGGTAGGAGCTTTCTTT
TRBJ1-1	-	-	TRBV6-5	CASGRNTEAFF	TGTGCCAGCGGGAGGAACACTGAAGCTTTCTTT
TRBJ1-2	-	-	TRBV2	CASSGGAGYGYTF	TGTGCCAGCAGTGGCGGGGCAGGGTATGGCTACACCTTC
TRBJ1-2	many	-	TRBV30	CAWSPLRSASGYTF	TGTGCCTGGAGTCCGCTTCGTTCGGCATCCGGCTACACCTTC
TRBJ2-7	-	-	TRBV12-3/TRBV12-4	CASSYRLEQYF	TGTGCCAGCAGCTACCGACTAGAGCAGTACTTC
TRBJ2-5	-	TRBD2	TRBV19	CASSNGLAGGQETQYF	TGTGCCAGTAGTAACGGACTAGCGGGGGGACAAGAGACCCAGTACTTC
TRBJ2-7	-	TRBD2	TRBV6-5	CAARARTREYF	TGTGCCGCGCGGGCCCGGACTAGAGAGTACTTC
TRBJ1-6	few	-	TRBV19	CASSPHKALNSPLHF	TGTGCCAGTAGCCCCCACAAGGCCCTCAATTCACCCCTCCACTTT
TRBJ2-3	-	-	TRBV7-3	CASSPYIADTQYF	TGTGCCAGCAGCCCCTACATTGCGGATACGCAGTATTTT
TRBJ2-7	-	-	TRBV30	CAWSPLNYEQYF	TGTGCCTGGAGCCCCCTTAACTACGAGCAGTACTTC
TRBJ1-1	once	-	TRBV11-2	CASSQDVNTEAFF	TGTGCCAGCAGCCAGGATGTCAACACTGAAGCTTTCTTT
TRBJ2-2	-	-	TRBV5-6	CASSTTGELFF	TGTGCCAGCAGCACGACCGGGGAGCTGTTTTTT
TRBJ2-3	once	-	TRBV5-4	CASSLVARDTQYF	TGTGCCAGCAGCTTGGTTGCTAGAGATACGCAGTATTTT
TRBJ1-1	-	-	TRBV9	CASSPRGSEAFF	TGTGCCAGCAGCCCCCGCGGTTCTGAAGCTTTCTTT
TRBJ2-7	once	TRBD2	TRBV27	CASSLVASGGGDAYEQYF	TGTGCCAGCAGTTTGGTGGCTAGCGGGGGCGGGGATGCCTACGAGCAGTACTTC
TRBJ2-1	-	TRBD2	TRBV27	CASSLRGDSIYGEQFF	TGTGCCAGCAGTTTACGGGGGGACTCAATCTACGGTGAGCAGTTCTTC
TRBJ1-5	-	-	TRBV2	CATSPQGNDQPQHF	TGTGCCACTTCGCCACAGGGAAACGATCAGCCCCAGCATTTT
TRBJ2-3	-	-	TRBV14	CASSAIRTDTQYF	TGTGCCAGCAGTGCGATTCGCACAGATACGCAGTATTTT
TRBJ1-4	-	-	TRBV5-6	CASTDSGPRTNAKLFF	TGTGCCAGCACCGACTCGGGACCCAGGACGAACGCGAAACTGTTTTTT
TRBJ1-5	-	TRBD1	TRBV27	CASSLTGADGPQHF	TGTGCCAGCAGTTTGACAGGGGCCGATGGGCCCCAGCATTTT
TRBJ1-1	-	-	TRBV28	CASSSGGSFTEAFF	TGTGCCAGCAGTTCGGGGGGCTCCTTTACGGAAGCTTTCTTT
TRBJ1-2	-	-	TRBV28	CASHGPATNYGYTF	TGTGCCAGTCATGGGCCTGCTACCAACTATGGCTACACCTTC
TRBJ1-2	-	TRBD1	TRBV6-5	CASSYGQGMGGYTF	TGTGCCAGCAGTTACGGACAGGGGATGGGTGGCTACACCTTC
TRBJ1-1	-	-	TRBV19	CASSIGVRAGQAFF	TGTGCCAGTAGTATAGGGGTCCGGGCCGGACAAGCTTTCTTT
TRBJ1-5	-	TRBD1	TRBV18	CASSQGQGNQPQHF	TGTGCCAGCTCACAGGGACAGGGAAATCAGCCCCAGCATTTT
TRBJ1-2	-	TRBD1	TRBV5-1	CASSRSWTGDGYTF	TGCGCCAGCAGCCGCTCGTGGACAGGGGATGGCTACACCTTC
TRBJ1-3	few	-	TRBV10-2	CASTPGSSGNTIYF	TGCGCCAGCACTCCAGGGAGTTCTGGAAACACCATATATTTT
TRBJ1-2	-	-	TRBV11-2	CASSSEGSGYTF	TGTGCCAGCAGCTCGGAGGGAAGTGGCTACACCTTC
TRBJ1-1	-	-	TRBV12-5	CASGLSGRGTEAFF	TGTGCTAGTGGTTTGTCCGGCAGGGGCACTGAAGCTTTCTTT
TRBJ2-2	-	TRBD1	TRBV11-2	CASSFMRGRIGELFF	TGTGCCAGCAGCTTTATGAGGGGGCGAATCGGGGAGCTGTTTTTT
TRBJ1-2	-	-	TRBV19	CATSIAGGVQSNYGYTF	TGTGCCACCTCAATTGCGGGGGGCGTCCAGTCAAACTATGGCTACACCTTC
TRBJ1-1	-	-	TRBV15	CATSRGENTEAFF	TGTGCCACCAGCAGAGGAGAGAACACTGAAGCTTTCTTT
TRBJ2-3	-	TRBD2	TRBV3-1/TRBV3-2	CASSRSTAGSTDTQYF	TGTGCCAGCAGCCGTTCCACAGCGGGAAGCACAGATACGCAGTATTTT
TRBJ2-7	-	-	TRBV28	CASSLIGPSYEQYF	TGTGCCAGCAGTTTAATCGGGCCATCCTACGAGCAGTACTTC
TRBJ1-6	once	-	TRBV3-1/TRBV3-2	CASSQGAGLGWALSPLHF	TGTGCCAGCAGCCAAGGGGCAGGGTTAGGTTGGGCTTTATCACCCCTCCACTTT
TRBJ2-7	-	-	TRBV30	CAWTHGYLYEQYF	TGTGCCTGGACCCATGGCTACCTCTACGAGCAGTACTTC
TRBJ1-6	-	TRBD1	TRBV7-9	CASSAVTGNSPLHF	TGTGCCAGCAGCGCCGTGACAGGGAATTCACCCCTCCACTTT
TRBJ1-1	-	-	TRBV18	CASSPQGREAFF	TGTGCCAGCTCACCGCAGGGGAGGGAAGCTTTCTTT
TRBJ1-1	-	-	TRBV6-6	CASSYSHGQLDAFF	TGTGCCAGCAGTTACTCCCATGGACAGTTAGACGCTTTCTTT
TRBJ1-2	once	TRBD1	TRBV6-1	CASSESRTGDGYTF	TGTGCCAGCAGTGAAAGTCGGACAGGGGATGGCTACACCTTC
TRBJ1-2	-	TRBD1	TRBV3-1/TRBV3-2	CASSSGTDYGYTF	TGTGCCAGCAGCTCCGGGACAGACTATGGCTACACCTTC
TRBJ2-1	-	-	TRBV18	CASSPFGEQFF	TGTGCCAGCTCACCCTTCGGGGAGCAGTTCTTC
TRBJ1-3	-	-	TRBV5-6	CASSLGNSGNTIYF	TGTGCCAGCAGCTTGGGCAACTCTGGAAACACCATATATTTT
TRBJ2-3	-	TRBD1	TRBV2	CASGRGGPLTDTQYF	TGTGCCAGCGGCCGAGGGGGCCCTCTTACAGATACGCAGTATTTT
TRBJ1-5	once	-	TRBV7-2	CASSLGISNQPQHF	TGTGCCAGCAGCCTGGGAATTAGCAATCAGCCCCAGCATTTT